What follows are 18 T cell receptor beta chains derived from one specimen sequenced in a study of naive and memory T cell subsets. Regarding the study as a whole: Possibly reflecting memory cells re-expressing CD45RA, a few larger clonotypes occurred in naive repertoires, especially CD8.

The beta constant-region primer was an equimolar mix of two oligonucleotides covering TRBC1 and TRBC2. The ligated cDNA underwent four PCR rounds using SP2 and nested alpha and beta constant-region primers. Each CDR3 protein is one row after TCRdb ran MiXCR on the UMI-ligation and nested PCR reads. The sample has under 150,000 distinct CDR3 sequences, about 20% seen once. Their antigens are not known. Sequencing was done on a sample of naive CD8+ T cells from blood. These receptors originate from a human donor in good health.

The gene calls are TRBV5-5 and TRBJ1-1; the D is unclear. Looked up from germline, CDR1 is SGHKS and CDR2 is YYEKEE (reference sequence). CDR3 length: 12 amino acids. Trimming took off 1 base at V and 5 bases at J, with 6 bases between the two ends. CDR3 in DNA: TGTGCCAGCAGCTTGAGCCGTACTGAAGCTTTCTTT. Residues: CASSLSRTEAFF.

The chain joins TRBV3-1 to TRBJ1-1; 8 bases are a match to TRBD1. CDR3 size: 15 residues. From germline, CDR1 is LGHDT and CDR2 YNNKEL (reference sequence). V lost 4 bases and J lost 0; bases outside the gene matches: 4. The CDR3 is CASSPDRGMNTEAFF. CDR3 DNA sequence: TGTGCCAGCAGCCCCGACAGGGGTATGAACACTGAAGCTTTCTTT.

This clonotype has a handful of counts. V gene TRBV29-1 combines with J gene TRBJ1-2; tentatively, D is TRBD1 (6 bases). CDR1 and CDR2 (germline): SQVTM, ANQGSEA. CDR3 size: 11 residues. The V end was cut by 5 bases, the J end by 5 bases, with 9 bases between. The CDR3 here is CSVWDTYGYTF. Written as DNA, the CDR3 is TGCAGCGTTTGGGACACGTATGGCTACACCTTC.

This clonotype was seen at least ten times. The J gene is TRBJ1-1, the V gene TRBV12-3 or TRBV12-4, with unresolved D. V lost 8 bases and J 3 bases, leaving 7 bases between the germline ends. The CDR3 is 11 residues long. CDR3 DNA: TGTGCCAGCGAAACGGACACTGAAGCTTTCTTT. Amino acids: CASETDTEAFF.

The J gene is TRBJ2-2, the V gene TRBV5-1; perhaps TRBD1 as D (6 bases). This CDR3 has 15 amino acids. Germline CDR1 and CDR2: SGHRS and YFSETQ. Between the trimmed V and J ends, which lost 4 bases and 3 bases, there was a span of 13 bases. CDR3 sequence (DNA): TGCGCCAGCAGCATACCACAGGGTTACACCGGGGAGCTGTTTTTT. Encoded protein: CASSIPQGYTGELFF.

This clonotype was detected a few times. This chain uses TRBV25-1 with TRBJ1-2, with D possibly TRBD1 on 6 matching bases. Trimming cost V 0 bases and J 4 bases, with 9 bases left between them. The CDR3 is made up of 14 amino acids. Germline CDR1 reads MGHDK; CDR2 reads SYGVNS. The DNA for the CDR3 is TGTGCCAGCAGTGAATATGACAGGTCCTATGGCTACACCTTC. It encodes CASSEYDRSYGYTF.

The chain is built from TRBV28 and TRBJ2-7; D remains unclear. The germline V gene encodes CDR1 MDHEN and CDR2 SYDVKM. This CDR3 is 13 amino acids long. The germline V and J ends were trimmed by 7 bases and 0 bases, with 10 bases remaining between them. The CDR3 sequence: CASKFGNSYEQYF. The CDR3 coding sequence is TGTGCCAGCAAATTTGGGAACTCCTACGAGCAGTACTTC.

This clonotype appeared a few times. V and J are TRBV7-9 and TRBJ2-1; 10 bases match TRBD2. Germline CDR1 SEHNR, CDR2 FQNEAQ (reference sequence). The junction had 4 bases not matched to a gene; V was cut back by 5 bases and J by 3 bases. CDR3 size: 15 residues. CDR3 amino acids: CASSPSGSNYNEQFF. The CDR3 nucleotides are TGTGCCAGCAGCCCTAGCGGGAGCAACTACAATGAGCAGTTCTTC.

This clonotype was seen a few times. The genes are TRBV25-1 and TRBJ1-5; possibly TRBD1 for D (5 bases). CDR3 length: 13 amino acids. V was cut by 3 bases and J by 9 bases, with 12 bases left in between. Germline V gene lookup returns CDR1 MGHDK and CDR2 SYGVNS. The CDR3, as DNA: TGTGCCAGCAGTGATGTTGGGGCAGGGCCCCAGCATTTT. Its translation: CASSDVGAGPQHF.

The chain couples TRBV4-1 to TRBJ2-7; D uncertain. V lost 0 bases and J 4 bases, leaving 13 bases between the germline ends. The CDR3 loop spans 15 amino acids. Germline CDR1 MGHRA, CDR2 YSYEKL. The CDR3 reads CASSQERAYLYEQYF. In DNA form, the CDR3 reads TGCGCCAGCAGCCAAGAAAGGGCGTATCTATACGAGCAGTACTTC.

The chain couples TRBV2 to TRBJ2-7, with D maybe TRBD1 (6 bases). Germline V lookup: CDR1 SNHLY, CDR2 FYNNEI. This CDR3 comprises 13 residues. Trimming cost V 6 bases and J 6 bases, with 15 bases left between them. CDR3 region: CASRSGVSFEQYF. The CDR3 DNA sequence: TGTGCCAGCAGGTCAGGGGTGTCTTTCGAGCAGTACTTC.

This chain links TRBV15 with TRBJ2-7, with 9 bases identical to TRBD2. The CDR3 consists of 17 residues. Trimming removed 0 bases from V and 4 bases from J; junction bases left unmatched: 10. The V gene's germline CDR1 is LNHNV and CDR2 YYDKDF (reference sequence). CDR3 nucleotide sequence: TGTGCCACCAGCAGAGATAGGGCTCGACTAGCGGATTACGAGCAGTACTTC. Translation: CATSRDRARLADYEQYF.

This clonotype showed up just a few times. The chain recombines TRBV11-3 with TRBJ2-1; 12 nucleotides match TRBD2. The germline V gene encodes CDR1 SGHNT and CDR2 YENEEA. J gave up 5 bases and V 5 bases, and 4 bases lay outside the gene matches. This CDR3 is built from 15 residues. As DNA, the CDR3 is TGTGCCAGCAGCCCCGGGACTAGCGGGCACAATGAGCAGTTCTTC. It is translated as CASSPGTSGHNEQFF. Variable domain in full (rest from reference TRBV11-3 and TRBJ2-1): EAGVVQSPRYKIIEKKQPVAFWCNPISGHNTLYWYLQNLGQGPELLIRYENEEAVDDSQLPKDRFSAERLKGVDSTLKIQPAELGDSAVYLCASSPGTSGHNEQFFGPGTRLTVL.

This clonotype was picked up a small number of times. The V call is TRBV24-1, the J call TRBJ2-1; TRBD1 might be the D (6 bases). The germline V and J ends were trimmed by 2 bases and 5 bases, with 15 bases remaining between them. The CDR3 is 16 amino acids. Germline lookup yields CDR1 KGHDR and CDR2 SFDVKD. CDR3 DNA sequence: TGTGCCACCAGTGATTCCGGCCAAACAGGGAACAATGAGCAGTTCTTC. Translated, it gives CATSDSGQTGNNEQFF.

This clonotype was seen more than once but under ten times. This sequence joins TRBV12-3 or TRBV12-4 and TRBJ1-2, with TRBD1 matching over 9 bases. This CDR3 region has 13 residues. The V gene end was trimmed by 5 bases and the J gene end by 5 bases; junction bases not matched to a gene: 3. The chain's CDR3 is CASSPGTGYGYTF. CDR3 nucleotides: TGTGCCAGCAGTCCCGGGACAGGGTATGGCTACACCTTC.

This chain uses TRBV30 with TRBJ1-1; D ambiguous. Trimming stripped 1 base from V and 4 bases from J, with 4 bases between. The CDR3 runs 11 residues. The V gene's germline CDR1 is GTSNPN and CDR2 SVGIG (reference sequence). CDR3 sequence: CAWSDGTEAFF. CDR3 nucleotides: TGTGCCTGGAGTGACGGCACTGAAGCTTTCTTT.

In this sample, this clonotype turned up a few times. The CDR3 nucleotides read TGTGCCAGCAGCTTTGGGGGACTAGCGCTCCAAGAGACCCAGTACTTC. The encoded protein is CASSFGGLALQETQYF. V usage is TRBV5-6 and J usage is TRBJ2-5; TRBD2 matches 10 bases. The CDR3 sequence is 16 residues long. J lost 1 base, V lost 2 bases, and 5 bases had no gene match. Germline V gives CDR1 SGHDT, CDR2 YYEEEE.

This sequence joins TRBV4-1 and TRBJ2-7; either TRBD1 or TRBD2 may fit D (6 bases each). Per the germline V gene, CDR1 is MGHRA and CDR2 is YSYEKL. Trimming removed 0 bases from V and 3 bases from J, with 12 bases in between. The CDR3 totals 15 residues. CDR3: CASSQEKGGIYEQYF. CDR3 in DNA: TGCGCCAGCAGCCAAGAGAAGGGGGGAATCTACGAGCAGTACTTC.